This T cell receptor (beta chain) came from a study of T cells after yellow fever vaccination (dated by TCRdb to about 2019). Background on the whole study: The SMART-Seq v4 Ultra Low Input RNA kit was used to prepare libraries from fractions with low cell numbers. To track T-cell clones before and after primary and booster YFV17D yellow fever vaccination, bulk TCR alpha and beta repertoires were sequenced longitudinally. Two healthy male donors, one aged 18 to 30 and one aged 30 to 40 years, made up the cohort. Blood was drawn at multiple timepoints before and after primary and secondary immunization, with bulk PBMC replicates and cell subsets isolated.

General findings and caveats noted by the study authors: After the booster, most of the clones that had expanded following primary vaccination were detected again (around 97% of CD4 and around 90% of CD8), which suggests that memory was broadly maintained. Compared with the primary T-cell response, the secondary T-cell response was faster but weaker, reaching its peak on day 5 rather than on day 15. The study included only a couple of donors, which limits how far the findings can be generalized. Computational filtering was required because FACS-sorted repertoires could contain abundant contaminating clonotypes from the bulk population. A small fraction of clonotypes showed up in both the CD4 and CD8 compartments, probably as a result of convergent recombination.

Sequences SGHRS (CDR1) and YFSETQ (CDR2) are obtained from the germline V gene. V lost 1 base and J lost 6 bases; the stretch between them is 15 bases long. Including cysteine and phenylalanine, the CDR3 has 15 amino acids. This entry keeps only the CDR3 DNA: 45 bases, framed from base 1. Of note for this clonotype: Its antigen is currently not known. No much larger clonotype is one base removed from it; base qualities were not supplied.

The sequencer was an Illumina NovaSeq 6000. TCR cDNA was synthesized by 5'RACE template switching, through which a universal primer site and unique molecular identifiers were introduced. Priming of cDNA synthesis was performed from both the TCR alpha and TCR beta constant segments. Library amplification involved two PCR steps, and the second step added sample barcodes and sequencing adapters. Libraries were sequenced on Illumina HiSeq 2500 (2x100 bp) or NovaSeq (2x150 bp). In the source study's methods: Reads were demultiplexed and collapsed into UMI consensus sequences with MIGEC, and V(D)J alignment was performed with MiXCR. Clonotypes responding to the vaccine were identified with edgeR on replicate PBMC samples, with the criteria of FDR below 0.01 and a log2 fold change above 5 up to day 15. Each bulk clonotype received a CD4 or CD8 identity based on whether the sequenced CD4 or CD8 repertoire contained that clonotype at higher abundance. TCRdb reworked the public reads: Q25 trimming with fastp, MiXCR clone assembly, productive beta chains retained. Every entry covers one CDR3 protein and lists the most common genes and DNA from its rows. The V and J calls shown here were made by TCRdb, not taken from the authors' results. The sample contains 310,000 or so distinct CDR3 sequences, 3% to 4.5% of them found a single time. The biggest ten clones account for 23% of the sample.

Read against the paper, the sample's treatment or condition label means: live attenuated yellow fever vaccine strain. Two biological replicates of bulk PBMCs were collected at each blood-draw timepoint. PBMCs were isolated from peripheral blood using a standard Ficoll-Paque protocol. RNA was extracted with TriZol from bulk PBMCs, CD4 and CD8 fractions, and dextramer-positive and dextramer-negative fractions. Sequences were derived from PBMCs, sampled on the day of the yellow fever booster vaccination. The receptor was derived from a young man who received the YFV17D yellow fever vaccine. The V and J genes are TRBV5-1 and TRBJ2-3; tentative D gene TRBD1, with 6 bases matching. The sequence in DNA is TGCGCCAGCAGCTTGATTAATAGCGACAGGGATACGCAGTATTTT. It is translated as CASSLINSDRDTQYF.